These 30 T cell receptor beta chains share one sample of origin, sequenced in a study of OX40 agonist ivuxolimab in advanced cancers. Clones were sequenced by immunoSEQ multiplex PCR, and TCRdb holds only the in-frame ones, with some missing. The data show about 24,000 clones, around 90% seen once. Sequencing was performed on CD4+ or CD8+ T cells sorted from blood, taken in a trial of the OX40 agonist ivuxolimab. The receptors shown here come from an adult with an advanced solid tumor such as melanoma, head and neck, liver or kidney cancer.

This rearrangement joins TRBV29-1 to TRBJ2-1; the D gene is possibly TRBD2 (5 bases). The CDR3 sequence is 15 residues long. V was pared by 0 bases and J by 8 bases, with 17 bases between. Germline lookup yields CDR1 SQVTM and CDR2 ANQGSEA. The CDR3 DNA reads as TGCAGCGTTGAAGACCACGTCATACTAGTCCATGAGCAGTTCTTC. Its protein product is CSVEDHVILVHEQFF.

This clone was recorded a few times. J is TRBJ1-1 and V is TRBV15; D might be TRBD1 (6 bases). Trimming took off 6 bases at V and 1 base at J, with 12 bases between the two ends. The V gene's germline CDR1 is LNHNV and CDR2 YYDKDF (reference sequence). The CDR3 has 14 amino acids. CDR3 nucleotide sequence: TGTGCCACCAGTGTATCACAGGGGAACACTGAAGCTTTCTTT. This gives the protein CATSVSQGNTEAFF.

CDR3 protein: CASSLGSVRSYEQYF. For the CDR3, the DNA is TGTGCCAGCAGCTTGGGGTCAGTGCGCTCCTACGAGCAGTACTTC. The V gene is TRBV5-6, the J gene TRBJ2-7; unclear D gene. CDR1 SGHDT and CDR2 YYEEEE come from the germline V gene. The CDR3 is 15 residues long. V was shortened by 0 bases and J by 0 bases, with 10 bases between the two germline ends.

The CDR3 nucleotides are TGTGCCAGCAGCCCGCGAAGGGGCAGGCTGGGGAATGAGCAGTTCTTC. It is translated as CASSPRRGRLGNEQFF. V is TRBV7-9 and J is TRBJ2-1, with D possibly TRBD1 on 5 matching bases. This CDR3 is built from 16 residues. CDR1 is SEHNR, CDR2 FQNEAQ, per germline (reference sequence). Between the trimmed V and J ends, which lost 5 bases and 7 bases, there was a span of 21 bases.

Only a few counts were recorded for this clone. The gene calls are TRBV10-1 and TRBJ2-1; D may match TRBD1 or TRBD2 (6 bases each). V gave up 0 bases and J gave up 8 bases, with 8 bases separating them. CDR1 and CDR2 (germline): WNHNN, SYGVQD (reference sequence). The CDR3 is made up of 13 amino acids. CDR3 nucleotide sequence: TGCGCCAGCAGTGAGTCTCGGGGGCATGAGCAGTTCTTC. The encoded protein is CASSESRGHEQFF.

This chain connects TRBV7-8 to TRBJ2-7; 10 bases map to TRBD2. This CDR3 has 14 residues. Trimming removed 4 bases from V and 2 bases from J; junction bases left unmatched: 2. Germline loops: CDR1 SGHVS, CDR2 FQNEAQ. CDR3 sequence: CASSSGLAAYEQYF. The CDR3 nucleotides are TGTGCCAGCAGCTCAGGACTAGCGGCCTACGAGCAGTACTTC.

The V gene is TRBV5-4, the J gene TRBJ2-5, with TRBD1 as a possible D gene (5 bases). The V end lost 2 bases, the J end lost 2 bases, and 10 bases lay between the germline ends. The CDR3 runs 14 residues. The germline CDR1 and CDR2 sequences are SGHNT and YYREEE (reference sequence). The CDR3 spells CASSLGAEQETQYF. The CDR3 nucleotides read TGTGCCAGCAGCTTAGGGGCTGAGCAAGAGACCCAGTACTTC.

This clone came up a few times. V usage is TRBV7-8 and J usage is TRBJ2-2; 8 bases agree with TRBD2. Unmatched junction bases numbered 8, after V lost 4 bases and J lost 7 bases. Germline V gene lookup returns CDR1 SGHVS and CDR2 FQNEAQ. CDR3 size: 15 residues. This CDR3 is CASSYSGGYGGELFF. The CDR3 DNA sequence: TGTGCCAGCAGCTACAGCGGGGGTTACGGCGGGGAGCTGTTTTTT.

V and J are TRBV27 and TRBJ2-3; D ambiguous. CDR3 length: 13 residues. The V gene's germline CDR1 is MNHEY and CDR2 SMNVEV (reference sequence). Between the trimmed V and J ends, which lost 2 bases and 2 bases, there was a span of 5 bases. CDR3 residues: CASSLILTDTQYF. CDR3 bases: TGTGCCAGCAGTTTAATTCTCACAGATACGCAGTATTTT.

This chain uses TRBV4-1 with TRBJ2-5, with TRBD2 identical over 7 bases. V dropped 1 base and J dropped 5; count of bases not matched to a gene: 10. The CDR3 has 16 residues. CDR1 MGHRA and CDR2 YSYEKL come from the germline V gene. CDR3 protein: CASSQGRGTKGETQYF. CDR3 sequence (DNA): TGCGCCAGCAGCCAAGGGCGGGGGACGAAAGGGGAGACCCAGTACTTC.

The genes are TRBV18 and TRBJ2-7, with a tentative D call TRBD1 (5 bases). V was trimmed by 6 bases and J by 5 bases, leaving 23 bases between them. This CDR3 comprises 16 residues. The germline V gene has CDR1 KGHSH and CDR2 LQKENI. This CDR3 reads CASSRDNRRGSDEQYF. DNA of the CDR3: TGTGCCAGCTCCCGCGACAATAGAAGGGGTAGTGACGAGCAGTACTTC.

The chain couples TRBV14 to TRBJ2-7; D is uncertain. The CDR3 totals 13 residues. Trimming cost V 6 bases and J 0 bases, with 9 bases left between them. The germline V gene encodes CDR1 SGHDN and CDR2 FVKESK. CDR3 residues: CASSTISSYEQYF. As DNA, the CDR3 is TGTGCCAGCAGTACTATTAGCTCCTACGAGCAGTACTTC.

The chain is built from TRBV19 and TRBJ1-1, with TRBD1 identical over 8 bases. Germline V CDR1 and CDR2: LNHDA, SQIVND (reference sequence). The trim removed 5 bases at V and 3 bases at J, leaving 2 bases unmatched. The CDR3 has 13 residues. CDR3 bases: TGTGCCAGTAGTGGACAGGGAGACACTGAAGCTTTCTTT. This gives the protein CASSGQGDTEAFF. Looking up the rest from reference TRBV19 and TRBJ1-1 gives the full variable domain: DGGITQSPKYLFRKEGQNVTLSCEQNLNHDAMYWYRQDPGQGLRLIYYSQIVNDFQKGDIAEGYSVSREKKESFPLTVTSAQKNPTAFYLCASSGQGDTEAFFGQGTRLTVV.

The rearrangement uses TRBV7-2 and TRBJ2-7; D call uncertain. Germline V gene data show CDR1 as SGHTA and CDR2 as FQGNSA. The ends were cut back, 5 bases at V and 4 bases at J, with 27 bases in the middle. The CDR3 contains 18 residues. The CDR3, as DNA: TGTGCCAGCAGCCCTAGACGTGTGGCAGCACCCACCTGGTACGAGCAGTACTTC. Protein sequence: CASSPRRVAAPTWYEQYF.

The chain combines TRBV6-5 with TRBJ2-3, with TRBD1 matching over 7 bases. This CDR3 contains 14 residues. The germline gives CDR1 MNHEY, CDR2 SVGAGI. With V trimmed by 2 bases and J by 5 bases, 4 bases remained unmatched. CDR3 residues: CASSYGQAGDTQYF. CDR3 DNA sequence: TGTGCCAGCAGTTACGGACAGGCAGGAGATACGCAGTATTTT.

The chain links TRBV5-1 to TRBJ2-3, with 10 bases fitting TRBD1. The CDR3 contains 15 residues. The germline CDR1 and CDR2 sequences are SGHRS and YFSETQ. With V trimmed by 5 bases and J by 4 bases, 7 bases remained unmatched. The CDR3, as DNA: TGCGCCAGCAGTGGAGGACAGGGGGGCGCAGATACGCAGTATTTT. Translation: CASSGGQGGADTQYF.

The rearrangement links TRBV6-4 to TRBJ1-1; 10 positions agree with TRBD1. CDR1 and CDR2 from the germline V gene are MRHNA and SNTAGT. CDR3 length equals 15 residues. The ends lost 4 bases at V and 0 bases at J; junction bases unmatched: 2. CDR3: CASSATGGMNTEAFF. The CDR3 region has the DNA TGTGCCAGCAGTGCGACAGGGGGCATGAACACTGAAGCTTTCTTT.

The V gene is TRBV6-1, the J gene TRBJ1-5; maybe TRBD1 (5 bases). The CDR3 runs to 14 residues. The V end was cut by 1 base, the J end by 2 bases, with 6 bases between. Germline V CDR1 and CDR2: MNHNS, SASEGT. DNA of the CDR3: TGTGCCAGCAGTGAAGGAGGGGGCAATCAGCCCCAGCATTTT. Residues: CASSEGGGNQPQHF.

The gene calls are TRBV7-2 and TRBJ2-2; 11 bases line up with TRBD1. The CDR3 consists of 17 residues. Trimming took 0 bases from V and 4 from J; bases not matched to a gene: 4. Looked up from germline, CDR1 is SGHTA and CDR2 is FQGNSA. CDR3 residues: CASSLAGDRGGTGELFF. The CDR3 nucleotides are TGTGCCAGCAGCTTAGCAGGGGACAGGGGGGGCACCGGGGAGCTGTTTTTT. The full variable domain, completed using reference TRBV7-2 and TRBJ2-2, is GAGVSQSPSNKVTEKGKDVELRCDPISGHTALYWYRQSLGQGLEFLIYFQGNSAPDKSGLPSDRFSAERTGGSVSTLTIQRTQQEDSAVYLCASSLAGDRGGTGELFFGEGSRLTVL.

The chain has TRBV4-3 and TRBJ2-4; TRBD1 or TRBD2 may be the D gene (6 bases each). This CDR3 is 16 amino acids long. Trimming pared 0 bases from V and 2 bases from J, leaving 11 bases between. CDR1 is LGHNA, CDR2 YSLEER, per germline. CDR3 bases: TGCGCCAGCAGCCAAGACTTAGGGGGGACCAAAAACATTCAGTACTTC. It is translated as CASSQDLGGTKNIQYF.

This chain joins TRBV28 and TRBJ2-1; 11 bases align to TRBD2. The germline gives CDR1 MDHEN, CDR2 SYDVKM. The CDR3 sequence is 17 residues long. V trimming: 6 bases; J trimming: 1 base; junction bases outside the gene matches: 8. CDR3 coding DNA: TGTGCCAGCAGGCCACTAGCGGGAGACGCTTCCTACAATGAGCAGTTCTTC. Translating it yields CASRPLAGDASYNEQFF.

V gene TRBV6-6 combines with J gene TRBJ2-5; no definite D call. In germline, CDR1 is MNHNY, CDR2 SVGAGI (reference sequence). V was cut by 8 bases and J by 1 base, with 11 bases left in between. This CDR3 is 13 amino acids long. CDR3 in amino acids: CASEAGTQETQYF. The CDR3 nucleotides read TGTGCCAGCGAGGCCGGTACCCAAGAGACCCAGTACTTC.

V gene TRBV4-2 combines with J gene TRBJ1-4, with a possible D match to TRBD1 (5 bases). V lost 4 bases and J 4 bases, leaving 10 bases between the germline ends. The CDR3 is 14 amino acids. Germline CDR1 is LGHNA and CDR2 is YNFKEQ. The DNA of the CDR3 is TGTGCCAGCAGCCCGGGGGTAAATAATGAAAAACTGTTTTTT. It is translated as CASSPGVNNEKLFF.

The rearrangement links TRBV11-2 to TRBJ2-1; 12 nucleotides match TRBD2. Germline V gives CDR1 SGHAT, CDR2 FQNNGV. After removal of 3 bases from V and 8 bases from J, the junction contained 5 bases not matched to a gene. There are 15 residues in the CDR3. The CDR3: CASSLVTSGSYEQFF. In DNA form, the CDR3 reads TGTGCCAGCAGCTTGGTGACTAGCGGGAGTTATGAGCAGTTCTTC.

Here the CDR3 DNA reads TGCAGCGGGGAGGCGTACAATGAGCAGTTCTTC. Its protein is CSGEAYNEQFF. This sequence joins TRBV29-1 and TRBJ2-1; a weak D match, TRBD2 (6 bases). V lost 7 bases and J lost 4, with 8 bases in between. The germline V gene has CDR1 SQVTM and CDR2 ANQGSEA. The CDR3 covers 11 residues.

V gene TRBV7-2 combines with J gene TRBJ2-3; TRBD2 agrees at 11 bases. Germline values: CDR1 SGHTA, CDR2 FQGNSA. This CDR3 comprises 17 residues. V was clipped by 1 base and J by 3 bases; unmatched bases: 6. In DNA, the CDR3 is TGTGCCAGCAGCTTAGAGGCTAGCGGGGGGTGGACAGATACGCAGTATTTT. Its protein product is CASSLEASGGWTDTQYF.

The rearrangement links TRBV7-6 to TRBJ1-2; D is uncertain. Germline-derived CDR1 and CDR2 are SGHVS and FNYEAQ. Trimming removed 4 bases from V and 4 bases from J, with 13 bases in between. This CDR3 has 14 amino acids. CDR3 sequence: CASSYQEKTYGYTF. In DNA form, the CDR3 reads TGTGCCAGCAGCTATCAAGAAAAGACCTATGGCTACACCTTC.

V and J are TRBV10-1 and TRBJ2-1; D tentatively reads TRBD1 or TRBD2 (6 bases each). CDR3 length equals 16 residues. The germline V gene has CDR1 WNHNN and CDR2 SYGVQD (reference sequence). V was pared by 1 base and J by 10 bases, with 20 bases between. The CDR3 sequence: CASSELPSAATGEQFF. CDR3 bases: TGCGCCAGCAGTGAGTTGCCTAGCGCCGCCACAGGGGAGCAGTTCTTC.

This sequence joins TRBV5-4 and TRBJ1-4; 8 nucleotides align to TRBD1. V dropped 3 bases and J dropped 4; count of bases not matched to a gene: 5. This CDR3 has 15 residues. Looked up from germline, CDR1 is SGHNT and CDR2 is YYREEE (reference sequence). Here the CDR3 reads CASSSGQGLNEKLFF. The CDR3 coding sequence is TGTGCCAGCAGCTCCGGACAGGGCCTTAATGAAAAACTGTTTTTT.

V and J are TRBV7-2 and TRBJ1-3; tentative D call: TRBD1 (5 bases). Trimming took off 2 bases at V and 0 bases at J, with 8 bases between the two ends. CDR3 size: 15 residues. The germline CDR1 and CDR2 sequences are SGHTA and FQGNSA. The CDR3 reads CASSLWGSSGNTIYF. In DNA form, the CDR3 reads TGTGCCAGCAGCTTATGGGGGAGCTCTGGAAACACCATATATTTT.